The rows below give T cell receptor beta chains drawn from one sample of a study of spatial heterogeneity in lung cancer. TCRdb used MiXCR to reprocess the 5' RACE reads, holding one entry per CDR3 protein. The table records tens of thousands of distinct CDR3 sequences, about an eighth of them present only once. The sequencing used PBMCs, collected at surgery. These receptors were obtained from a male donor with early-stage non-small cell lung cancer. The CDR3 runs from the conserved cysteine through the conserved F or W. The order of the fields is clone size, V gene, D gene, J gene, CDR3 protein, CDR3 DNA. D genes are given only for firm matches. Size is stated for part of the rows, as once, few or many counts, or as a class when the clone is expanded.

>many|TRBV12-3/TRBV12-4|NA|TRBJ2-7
CASSSQPHLVEQYF
TGTGCCAGCAGTTCCCAACCCCACTTGGTCGAGCAGTACTTC
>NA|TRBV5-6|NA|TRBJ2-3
CASLGRPGDTQYF
TGTGCCAGCCTGGGACGCCCGGGGGATACGCAGTATTTT
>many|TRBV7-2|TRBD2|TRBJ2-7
CASSLVTSGTYEQYF
TGTGCCAGCAGCTTAGTGACTAGCGGTACCTACGAGCAGTACTTC
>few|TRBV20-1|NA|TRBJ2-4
CSASTGRAYSTKNIQYF
TGCAGTGCTAGTACAGGCCGTGCGTACTCAACCAAAAACATTCAGTACTTC
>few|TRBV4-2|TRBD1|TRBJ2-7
CASSHPPGQGYEQYF
TGTGCCAGCAGCCATCCACCGGGACAGGGGTACGAGCAGTACTTC
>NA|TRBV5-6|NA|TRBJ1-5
CASSLRASGWSNQPQHF
TGTGCCAGCAGCTTGAGGGCCTCCGGATGGAGCAATCAGCCCCAGCATTTT
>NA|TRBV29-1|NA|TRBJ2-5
CSVERIRGQETQYF
TGCAGCGTCGAACGTATCAGGGGCCAAGAGACCCAGTACTTC
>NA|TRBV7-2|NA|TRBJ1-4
CASSLEGLNEKLFF
TGTGCCAGCAGTCTTGAGGGGCTGAATGAAAAACTGTTTTTT
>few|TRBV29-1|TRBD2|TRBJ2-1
CSVQTSGRVSYNEQFF
TGCAGCGTTCAGACTAGCGGGAGGGTCTCCTACAATGAGCAGTTCTTC
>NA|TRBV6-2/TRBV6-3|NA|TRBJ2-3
CASISRMRGDTQYF
TGTGCCAGCATCTCGAGGATGCGCGGAGATACGCAGTATTTT
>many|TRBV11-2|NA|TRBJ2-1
CASEGSSYNEQFF
TGTGCCAGCGAAGGGAGCTCCTACAATGAGCAGTTCTTC
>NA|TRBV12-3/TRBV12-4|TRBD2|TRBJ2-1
CASTKGGGREINEQFF
TGTGCCAGCACCAAAGGTGGCGGGAGGGAGATCAATGAGCAGTTCTTC
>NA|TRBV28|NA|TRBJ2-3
CASSPHLLTGLLGTDTQYF
TGTGCCAGCAGTCCCCACCTACTGACGGGACTTCTAGGCACAGATACGCAGTATTTT
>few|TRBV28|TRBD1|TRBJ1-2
CASSTPGTAYGYTF
TGTGCCAGCAGTACACCCGGGACAGCCTATGGCTACACCTTC
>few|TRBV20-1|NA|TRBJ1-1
CSAAATIATEAFF
TGCAGTGCCGCGGCTACCATCGCGACTGAAGCTTTCTTT
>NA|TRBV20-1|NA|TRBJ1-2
CSAAAKRGGYTF
TGCAGTGCTGCAGCGAAACGTGGTGGCTACACCTTC
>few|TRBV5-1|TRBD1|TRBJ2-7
CASSFTGDALYEQYF
TGCGCCAGCAGCTTCACAGGGGACGCTCTCTACGAGCAGTACTTC
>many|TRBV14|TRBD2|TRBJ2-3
CASSLLAGGPETQYF
TGTGCCAGCAGCCTTCTAGCGGGAGGGCCGGAAACGCAGTATTTT
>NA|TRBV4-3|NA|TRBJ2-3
CASSQDGPAALRTDTQYF
TGCGCCAGCAGCCAAGATGGACCGGCGGCGCTTCGCACAGATACGCAGTATTTT
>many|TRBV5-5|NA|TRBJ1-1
CASRNTGGTEAFF
TGTGCCAGCAGGAACACGGGGGGCACTGAAGCTTTCTTT
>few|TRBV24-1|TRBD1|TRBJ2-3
CATSDLGTGEDTQYF
TGTGCCACCAGTGATTTGGGGACAGGGGAAGATACGCAGTATTTT
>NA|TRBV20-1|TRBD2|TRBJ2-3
CSAAPTSGSTDTQYF
TGCAGTGCTGCCCCGACTAGCGGGAGCACAGATACGCAGTATTTT
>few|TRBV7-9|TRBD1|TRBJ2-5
CASSNPPGQFPGETQYF
TGTGCCAGCAGCAACCCCCCGGGACAGTTCCCAGGGGAGACCCAGTACTTC
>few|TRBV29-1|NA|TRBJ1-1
CSSQGGAVNTEAFF
TGCAGCTCCCAGGGCGGCGCGGTGAACACTGAAGCTTTCTTT
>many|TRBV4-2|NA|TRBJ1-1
CASSQELGVEADAEAFF
TGTGCCAGCAGCCAAGAGCTGGGGGTGGAGGCGGACGCTGAAGCTTTCTTT
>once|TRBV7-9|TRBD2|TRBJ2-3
CASSSPDSSGDTQYF
TGTGCCAGCAGCTCACCAGATTCTAGCGGAGATACGCAGTATTTT
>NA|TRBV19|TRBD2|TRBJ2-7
CASRSTSGVGEQYF
TGTGCCAGTAGGTCGACTAGCGGGGTCGGTGAGCAGTACTTC
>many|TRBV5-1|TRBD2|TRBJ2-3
CASSLSSGRPADTQYF
TGCGCCAGCAGCTTGTCTAGCGGGAGGCCGGCAGATACGCAGTATTTT
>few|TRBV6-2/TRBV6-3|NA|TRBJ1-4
CASSPGRTTNEKLFF
TGTGCCAGCAGTCCGGGCCGTACAACTAATGAAAAACTGTTTTTT
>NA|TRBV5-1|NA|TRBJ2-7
CASSLADTGANSYEQYF
TGCGCCAGCAGCTTGGCCGACACGGGGGCCAACTCCTACGAGCAGTACTTC
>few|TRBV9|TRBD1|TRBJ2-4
CASSGQGSNIQYF
TGTGCCAGCAGCGGACAGGGGAGCAACATTCAGTACTTC
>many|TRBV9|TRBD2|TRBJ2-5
CASSGLAGETQYF
TGTGCCAGCAGCGGGCTAGCGGGAGAGACCCAGTACTTC
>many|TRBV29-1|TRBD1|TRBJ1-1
CSVRPGTANTEAFF
TGCAGCGTCCGGCCCGGGACAGCAAACACTGAAGCTTTCTTT
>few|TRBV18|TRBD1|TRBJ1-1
CASSLRTGGVNTEAFF
TGTGCCAGCTCACTACGGACAGGGGGAGTGAACACTGAAGCTTTCTTT
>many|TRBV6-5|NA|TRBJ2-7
CASSGGTSSYEQYF
TGTGCCAGCAGCGGAGGGACTTCCTCCTACGAGCAGTACTTC
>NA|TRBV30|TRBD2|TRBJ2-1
CVWSVLLAGVNEQFF
TGTGTCTGGAGTGTACTACTAGCGGGAGTCAATGAGCAGTTCTTC
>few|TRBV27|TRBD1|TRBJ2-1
CASSPDRGAWDNEQFF
TGTGCCAGCAGTCCCGACAGGGGGGCGTGGGACAATGAGCAGTTCTTC
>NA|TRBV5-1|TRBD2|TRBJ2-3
CASGGTSGSDTQYF
TGCGCCAGCGGTGGGACTAGCGGATCAGATACGCAGTATTTT
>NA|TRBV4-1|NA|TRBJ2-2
CASSQGSSHRVGAGELFF
TGCGCCAGCAGCCAAGGGTCTTCTCACAGGGTTGGTGCCGGGGAGCTGTTTTTT
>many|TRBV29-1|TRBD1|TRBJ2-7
CSVVRGPSSYEQYF
TGCAGCGTTGTAAGGGGGCCAAGCTCCTACGAGCAGTACTTC
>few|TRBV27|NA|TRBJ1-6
CASSSGYNSPLHF
TGTGCCAGCAGTTCCGGGTATAATTCACCCCTCCACTTT
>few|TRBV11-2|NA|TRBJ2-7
CASSSLGPEQYF
TGTGCCAGCAGCTCCCTGGGTCCCGAGCAGTACTTC
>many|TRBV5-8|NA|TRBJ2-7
CASSLADAGGSSYEQYF
TGTGCCAGCAGCTTGGCCGATGCAGGCGGAAGCTCCTACGAGCAGTACTTC